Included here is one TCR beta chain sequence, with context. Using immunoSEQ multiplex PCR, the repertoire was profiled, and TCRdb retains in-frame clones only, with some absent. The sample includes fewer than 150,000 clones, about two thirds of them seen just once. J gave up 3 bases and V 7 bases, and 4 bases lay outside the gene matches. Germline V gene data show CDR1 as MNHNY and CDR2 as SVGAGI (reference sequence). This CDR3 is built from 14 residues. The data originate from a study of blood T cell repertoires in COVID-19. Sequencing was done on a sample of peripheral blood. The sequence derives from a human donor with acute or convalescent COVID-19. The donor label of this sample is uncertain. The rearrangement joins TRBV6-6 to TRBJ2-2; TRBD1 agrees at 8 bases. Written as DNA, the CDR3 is TGTGCCAGCACCCCGACAGGGGACACCGGGGAGCTGTTTTTT. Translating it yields CASTPTGDTGELFF.